This T cell receptor (beta chain) emerged from a study of early T cells in non-severe SARS-CoV-2 infection (dated by TCRdb to the early 2020s). Regarding the complete study: TCR sequencing used bulk RNA from unsorted whole blood, so alpha and beta chains could not be paired.

General study outcomes and caveats: VDJdb matching was skewed toward anti-spike CD8 responses and likely underestimated virus-specific expansions by missing private and CD4 specificities.

Sequences SGHTA (CDR1) and FQGTGA (CDR2) are obtained from the germline V gene. A distance of 6 bases separates the germline ends of V and J, which lose 0 bases and 1 base respectively. Including cysteine and phenylalanine, the CDR3 has 14 amino acids. Just CDR3 DNA is preserved here, 42 bases in frame from base 1. Receptor libraries were prepared by 5' RACE. The listed sequencing device is NextSeq 500. The TCR library protocol attached unique molecular identifiers to individual cDNA molecules to correct for sequencing error and PCR bias. Both TCR alpha and beta chains were sequenced, and tight co-correlation was observed between alpha and beta sequence abundances in each sample. The authors' pipeline ran thus. Decombinator V4 was used to annotate the V gene, J gene and CDR3 of the TCR sequences. Expanded TCRs were defined as changing significantly between any two time points under a Poisson model with p below 0.0001. TCR abundances were normalised to the total number of TCRs sequenced per sample and were expressed as counts per million. TRAV1-2 paired with TRAJ12, TRAJ20 or TRAJ33 defined MAIT TCRs, while TRAV10 paired with TRAJ18 defined iNKT TCRs. VDJdb, accessed 1 November 2021, was searched for CMV, EBV and SARS-CoV-2 annotated TCRs, excluding TCRs annotated for multiple antigens. Through fastp at Q25 and MiXCR, TCRdb rebuilt clones from the public reads, retaining in-frame beta chains. Rows with a matching CDR3 protein are joined into one entry that keeps the most common DNA and genes. These V and J calls derive from TCRdb rather than the authors' analysis. Within this sample are 60,000 or so distinct CDR3 sequences, with roughly 8.8% of them counted one time only. The top ten clonotypes cover roughly 20% of the sample.

Many counts were recorded for this clonotype. What this receptor recognizes is not known. Base qualities are not at hand, and no much larger clone is one base apart. This was a case-control study nested in a cohort of healthcare workers in London, UK, who had nasopharyngeal swab PCR tests and blood samples taken every week. Healthcare workers were recruited between 23 and 31 March 2020, during the week of the UK lockdown, and were followed weekly for up to roughly 15 weeks. The chain is made from TRBV7-3 and TRBJ1-1; the D gene cannot be named for sure. The clonotype originates from an adult who was a healthcare worker with PCR-confirmed SARS-CoV-2 infection or an uninfected control (not recorded which). Input material: whole blood. The CDR3 loop reads CASSLTGPNTEAFF. Here is the DNA: TGTGCCAGCAGCTTAACAGGACCGAACACTGAAGCTTTCTTT.